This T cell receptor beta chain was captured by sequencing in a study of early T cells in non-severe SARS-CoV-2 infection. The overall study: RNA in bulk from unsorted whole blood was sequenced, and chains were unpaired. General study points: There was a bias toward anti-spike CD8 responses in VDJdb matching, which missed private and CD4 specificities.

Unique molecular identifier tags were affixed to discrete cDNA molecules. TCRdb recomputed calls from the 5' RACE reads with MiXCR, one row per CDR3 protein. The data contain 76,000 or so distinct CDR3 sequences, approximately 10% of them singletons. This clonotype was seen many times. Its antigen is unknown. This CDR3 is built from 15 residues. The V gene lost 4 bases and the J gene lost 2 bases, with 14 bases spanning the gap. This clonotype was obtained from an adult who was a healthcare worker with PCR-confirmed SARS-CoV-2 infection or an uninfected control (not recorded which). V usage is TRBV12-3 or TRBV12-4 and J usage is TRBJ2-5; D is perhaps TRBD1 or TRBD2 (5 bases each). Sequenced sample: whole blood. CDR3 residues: CASSSGQGRQETQYF. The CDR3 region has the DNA TGTGCCAGCAGTTCCGGTCAGGGACGGCAAGAGACCCAGTACTTC.